Detailed here is one T cell receptor beta chain. There is no known antigen for this receptor. No clone much larger than this one lies a single base away; base qualities are absent. The data belong to a study of blood T cell repertoires in COVID-19 (dated by TCRdb to the early 2020s). Regarding the study in general: Collaborator samples came from the United States, Italy and Spain and covered acute and convalescent phases of COVID-19. The material from the prospective study consisted of cDNA or gDNA derived from T cells, B-cell-depleted T cells, or PBMCs. Sample metadata almost always included a de-identified subject ID, COVID-19 status, age in years and sex. A freely available public database, intended as a resource for researchers studying the immune response to SARS-CoV-2, is where the repertoires were released. HLA class I and class II types, where available, came from metadata supplied by the sample provider rather than from assay-based typing. Deeply sampled blood TCRbeta repertoires from subjects exposed to, actively infected with, or recovered from COVID-19 were included in the dataset. The samples were drawn from two sources: the first 160 participants of the ongoing ImmuneRACE study, and 950 to 1,500 subjects contributed by 6 global collaborators. The paper's findings and limits, for the study overall: Clinical and demographic metadata were provided uncurated, with the amount varying by source and participant.

One collaborating source in Seattle enrolled patients during active infection and followed them longitudinally through the course of disease. Whole blood was collected in K2EDTA tubes by collaborating institutions according to the institutions' own protocols. For TCRbeta analysis, collaborators shipped samples in one of three forms: frozen whole blood, isolated PBMCs, or DNA extracted from either of those sample types. The immunoSEQ Assay, a bias-controlled multiplex PCR, was used to amplify TCRbeta CDR3 regions from genomic DNA. Under the source paper's analysis protocol: The number of nucleated cells in each sample was estimated by amplification of reference gene primers within the assay. To quantify the absolute abundance of each unique TCRbeta CDR3 rearrangement, sequence reads were collapsed and filtered. For each sample, productive Simpson clonality was calculated as the square root of Simpson's diversity index across productive rearrangements. Entries here come from immuneACCESS through TCRdb and include only in-frame sequences with V and J called. Some clones fail to appear in such tables; in the studies checked, an unresolved V gene covers under half of the shortfall, and the cause of the remainder is unknown. From that table come the V and J calls and clone size; the DNA was used to work out D and trimming. This sample comprises 150,000 to 200,000 clones, about four fifths of them detected only once. In total, the top ten clones hold approximately 8% of the sample.

CDR1 MNHEY and CDR2 SMNVEV were looked up in the germline V gene (reference sequence). V trim: 0 bases; J trim: 2 bases; unmatched bases: 13. Including the terminal cysteine and phenylalanine, the CDR3 comprises 19 residues. The retained sequence is limited to the CDR3, 57 bases, with the frame set at the first base. The V and J segments used are TRBV27 and TRBJ1-1; 9 bases in the middle match TRBD1. The source of this sequence is a woman aged 70-85 years with COVID-19, enrolled during active disease. The sequencing sample was made of peripheral blood. The CDR3 region reads CASSLSTGTNRGHNTEAFF. The nucleotides read TGTGCCAGCAGTTTATCGACTGGGACAAACAGGGGGCATAACACTGAAGCTTTCTTT.